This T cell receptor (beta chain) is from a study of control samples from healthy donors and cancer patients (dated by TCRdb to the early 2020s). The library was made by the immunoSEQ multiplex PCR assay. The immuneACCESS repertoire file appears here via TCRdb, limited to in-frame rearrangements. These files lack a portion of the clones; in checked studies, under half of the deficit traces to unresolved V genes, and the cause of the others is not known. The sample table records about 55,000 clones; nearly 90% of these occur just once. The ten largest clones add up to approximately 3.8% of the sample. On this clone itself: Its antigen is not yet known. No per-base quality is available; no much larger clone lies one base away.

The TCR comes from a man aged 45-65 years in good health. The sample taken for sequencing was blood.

The DNA sequence is TGTGCCAGCGGGAGCAGGGCTAGCACAGATACGCAGTATTTT. This codes for CASGSRASTDTQYF. In this chain, TRBV27 is recombined with TRBJ2-3, with the D call perhaps TRBD1 or TRBD2, as 5 bases match in each case. V gives up 8 bases and J gives up 0 bases, and the segment between their germline ends measures 12 bases. Taken from cysteine to phenylalanine, the CDR3 has 14 residues. The only DNA kept is the CDR3, 42 bases in frame from the first base. The germline V gene (reference sequence) sets CDR1 to MNHEY and CDR2 to SMNVEV.